This T cell receptor (beta chain) was sequenced for a study of PD-L1 blockade in urothelial cancer. Study summary: Patients with male sex and bladder-origin urothelial cancer accounted for most of the roughly 29 enrolled. Timepoints chosen for blood analysis were 3 weeks (second dose) and 6 weeks after treatment start.

Assay used: immunoSEQ multiplex PCR; TCRdb lists only in-frame clones, some missing. Counted here are some 60,000 clones, approximately 86% occurring once; the ten biggest clones make up approximately 2.9%. V was shortened by 4 bases and J by 0 bases, with 13 bases between the two germline ends. The CDR3 is 16 amino acids. CDR1 is SGHTS, CDR2 YDEGEE, per germline. The sequence came from a man between 45 and 60 years old with urothelial cancer. The material was PBMCs, obtained around atezolizumab (anti-PD-L1) treatment. The J gene is TRBJ1-4, the V gene TRBV5-8, with D tentatively TRBD1 (6 bases). The CDR3: CASSGYRVTTNEKLFF. CDR3 sequence (DNA): TGTGCCAGCAGCGGCTACAGGGTAACAACTAATGAAAAACTGTTTTTT.